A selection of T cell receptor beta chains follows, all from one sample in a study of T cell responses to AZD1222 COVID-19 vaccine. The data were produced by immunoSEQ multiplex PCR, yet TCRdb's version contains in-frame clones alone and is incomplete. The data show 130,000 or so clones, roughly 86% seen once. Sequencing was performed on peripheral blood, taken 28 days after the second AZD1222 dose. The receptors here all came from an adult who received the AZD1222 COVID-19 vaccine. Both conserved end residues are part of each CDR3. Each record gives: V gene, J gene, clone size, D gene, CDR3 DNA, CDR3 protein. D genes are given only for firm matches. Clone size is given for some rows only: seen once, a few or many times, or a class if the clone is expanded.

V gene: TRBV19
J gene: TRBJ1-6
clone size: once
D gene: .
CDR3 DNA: TGTGCCAGTAGTATCGGCAGGAGCTCCTATAATTCACCCCTCCACTTT
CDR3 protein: CASSIGRSSYNSPLHF

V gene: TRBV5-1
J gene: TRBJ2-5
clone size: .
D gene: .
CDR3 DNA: TGCGCCAGCAGAACAGGGACCGCGACTAATTTCATAGAGACCCAGTACTTC
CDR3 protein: CASRTGTATNFIETQYF

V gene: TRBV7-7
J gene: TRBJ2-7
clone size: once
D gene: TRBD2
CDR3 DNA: TGTGCCAGCAGCTTAGGCGGGACTAAGGAGCAGTACTTC
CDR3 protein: CASSLGGTKEQYF

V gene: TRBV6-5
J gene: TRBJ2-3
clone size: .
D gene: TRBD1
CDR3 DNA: TGTGCCAGCAGCTTGGGACAGGGGGGGACAGATACGCAGTATTTT
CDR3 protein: CASSLGQGGTDTQYF

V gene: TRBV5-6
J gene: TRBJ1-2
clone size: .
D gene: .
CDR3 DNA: TGTGCCAGCACCAGACAGGCGGCCTATGGCTACACCTTC
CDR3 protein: CASTRQAAYGYTF

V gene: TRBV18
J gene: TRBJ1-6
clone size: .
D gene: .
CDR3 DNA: TGTGCCAGCTCACCAGGACGTAGGGGCGGTTCACCCCTCCACTTT
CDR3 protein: CASSPGRRGGSPLHF

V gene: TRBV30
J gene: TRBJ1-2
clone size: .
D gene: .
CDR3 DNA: TGTGCCTGGCAATCTACCGGGCTCGCTGGCTACACCTTC
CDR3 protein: CAWQSTGLAGYTF

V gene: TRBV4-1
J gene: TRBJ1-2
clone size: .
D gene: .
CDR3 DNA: TGCGCCAGCAGCCAAACAGGGAGTGTAGACTATGGCTACACCTTC
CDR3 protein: CASSQTGSVDYGYTF

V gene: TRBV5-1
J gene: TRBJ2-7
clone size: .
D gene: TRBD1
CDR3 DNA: TGCGCCAGCAGCTTGGGTGGGACAGGGATAGACGAGCAGTACTTC
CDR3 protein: CASSLGGTGIDEQYF

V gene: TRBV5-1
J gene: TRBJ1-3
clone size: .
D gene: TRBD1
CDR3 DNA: TGCGCCAGCAGCAGACAGGGATCTGGAAACACCATATATTTT
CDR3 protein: CASSRQGSGNTIYF

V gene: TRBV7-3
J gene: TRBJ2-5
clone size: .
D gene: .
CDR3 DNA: TGTGCCAGCAGCTTAGGTCCTACTCAGGAGACCCAGTACTTC
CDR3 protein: CASSLGPTQETQYF

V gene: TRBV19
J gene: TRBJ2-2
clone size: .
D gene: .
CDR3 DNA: TGTGCCAGTACCCCCGCCCAGCGAGCGAACACCGGGGAGCTGTTTTTT
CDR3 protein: CASTPAQRANTGELFF

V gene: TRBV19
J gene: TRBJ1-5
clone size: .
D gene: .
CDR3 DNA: TGTGCCAGTAGTATAGACCCCCCTGGGGGCAGGCAGCCCCAGCATTTT
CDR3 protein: CASSIDPPGGRQPQHF

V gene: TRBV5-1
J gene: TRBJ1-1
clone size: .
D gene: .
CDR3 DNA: TGCGCCAGCAGCCCTACCGGGACCCTCTATGAAGCTTTCTTT
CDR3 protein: CASSPTGTLYEAFF

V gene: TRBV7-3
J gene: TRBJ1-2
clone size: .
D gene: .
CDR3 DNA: TGTGCCAGCAGCCCTGCCCCGGGGAGCTACACCTTC
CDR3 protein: CASSPAPGSYTF

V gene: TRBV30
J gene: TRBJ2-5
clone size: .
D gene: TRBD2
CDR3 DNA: TGTGCCTGGAGTGCTAGCGGGAGAGTGGAGACCCAGTACTTC
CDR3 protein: CAWSASGRVETQYF

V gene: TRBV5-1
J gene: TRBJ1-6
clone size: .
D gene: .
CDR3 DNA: TGCGCCAGCAGCACCCAAAGCTCCTATAATTCACCCCTCCACTTT
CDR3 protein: CASSTQSSYNSPLHF

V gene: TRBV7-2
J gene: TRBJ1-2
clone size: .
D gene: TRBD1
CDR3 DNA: TGTGCCAGCAGACAAAGACAGGGGCCTCTCTATGGCTACACCTTC
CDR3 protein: CASRQRQGPLYGYTF

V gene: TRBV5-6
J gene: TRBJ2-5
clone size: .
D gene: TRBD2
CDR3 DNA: TGTGCCAGCAGCTTGGGGTATTACGGGACTAGAGTACGAGAGACCCAGTACTTC
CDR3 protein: CASSLGYYGTRVRETQYF

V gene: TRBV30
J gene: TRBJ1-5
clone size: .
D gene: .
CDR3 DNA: TGTGCCTGGAGTTTAGGCGGGGGGCAGCCCCAGCATTTT
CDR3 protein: CAWSLGGGQPQHF

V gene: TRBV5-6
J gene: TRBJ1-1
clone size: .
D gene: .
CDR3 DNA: TGTGCCAGCAGCTTGTATGGCCAAAACACTGAAGCTTTCTTT
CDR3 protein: CASSLYGQNTEAFF

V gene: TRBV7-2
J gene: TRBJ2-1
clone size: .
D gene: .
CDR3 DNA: TGTGCCAGCAGCTCATACGGCAATTACAATGAGCAGTTCTTC
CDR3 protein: CASSSYGNYNEQFF

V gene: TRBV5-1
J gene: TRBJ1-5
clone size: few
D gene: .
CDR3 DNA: TGCGCCAGCAGTTCACAGACCAATCAACCCCAGCATTTT
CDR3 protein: CASSSQTNQPQHF

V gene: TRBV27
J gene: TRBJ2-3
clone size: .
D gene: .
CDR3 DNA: TGTGCCAGCAGCCAAGGGAGTTTAGATACGCAGTATTTT
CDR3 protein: CASSQGSLDTQYF

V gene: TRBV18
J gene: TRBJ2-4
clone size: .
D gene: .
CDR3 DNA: TGTGCCAGCTCACCACCCAGCGAAAACATTCAGTACTTC
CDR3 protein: CASSPPSENIQYF

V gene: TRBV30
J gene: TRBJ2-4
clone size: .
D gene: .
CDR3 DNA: TGTGCCTGGAGTGTACCTCTAGTTTTAGCCAAAAACATTCAGTACTTC
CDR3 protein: CAWSVPLVLAKNIQYF

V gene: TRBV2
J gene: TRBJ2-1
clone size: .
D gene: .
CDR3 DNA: TGTGCCAGCAGCCAACAGGGTAACAATGAGCAGTTCTTC
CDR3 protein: CASSQQGNNEQFF

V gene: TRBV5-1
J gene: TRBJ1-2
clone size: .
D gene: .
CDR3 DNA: TGCGCCAGCAGCTTGGATGGGAGCCAGTACTATGGCTACACCTTC
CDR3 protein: CASSLDGSQYYGYTF

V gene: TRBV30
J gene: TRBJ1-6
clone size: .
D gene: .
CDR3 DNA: TGTGCCTGGAGTGTACGACAGGCTAGTTCACCCCTCCACTTT
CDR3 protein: CAWSVRQASSPLHF

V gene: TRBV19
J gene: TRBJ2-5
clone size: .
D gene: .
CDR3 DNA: TGTGCCAGTAGTGGGCAGCATCAAGAGACCCAGTACTTC
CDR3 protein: CASSGQHQETQYF

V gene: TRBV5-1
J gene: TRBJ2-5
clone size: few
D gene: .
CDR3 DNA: TGCGCCAGCAGCATTACCCTAGGAACAGCGATACAAGAGACCCAGTACTTC
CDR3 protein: CASSITLGTAIQETQYF

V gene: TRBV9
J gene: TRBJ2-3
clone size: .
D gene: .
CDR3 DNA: TGTGCCAGCAGCGCAGGACTGGGGAATTCAGATACGCAGTATTTT
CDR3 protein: CASSAGLGNSDTQYF

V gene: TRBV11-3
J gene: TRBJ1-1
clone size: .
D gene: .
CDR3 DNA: TGTGCCAGCAGTAGTAGGTACACTGAAGCTTTCTTT
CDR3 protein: CASSSRYTEAFF

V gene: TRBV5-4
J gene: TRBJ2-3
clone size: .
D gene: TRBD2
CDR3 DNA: TGTGCCAGCAGCTTGTTCGGGGGGATCAGCACAGATACGCAGTATTTT
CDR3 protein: CASSLFGGISTDTQYF

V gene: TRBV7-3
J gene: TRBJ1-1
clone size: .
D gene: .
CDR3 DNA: TGTGCCAGCAGCTTAAAGGGAACAAGAACATGGGGGACTGAAGCTTTCTTT
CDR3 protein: CASSLKGTRTWGTEAFF

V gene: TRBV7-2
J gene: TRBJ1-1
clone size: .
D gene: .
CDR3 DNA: TGTGCCAGCAGCTCGCGACAGGTTTTCACTGAAGCTTTCTTT
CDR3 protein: CASSSRQVFTEAFF

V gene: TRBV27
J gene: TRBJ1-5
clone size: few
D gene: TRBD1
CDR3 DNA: TGTGCCAGCAGCGCAGGACAGGGGGATCAGCCCCAGCATTTT
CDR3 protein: CASSAGQGDQPQHF

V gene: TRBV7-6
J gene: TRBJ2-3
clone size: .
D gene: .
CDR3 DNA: TGTGCCAGCAGCTGGAGACAGCGCACAGATACGCAGTATTTT
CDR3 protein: CASSWRQRTDTQYF

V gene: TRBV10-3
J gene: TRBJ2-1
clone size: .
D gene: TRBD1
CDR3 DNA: TGTGCCATCAGTGAAGGGACAGGGGGCGCGTATGAGCAGTTCTTC
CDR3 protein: CAISEGTGGAYEQFF

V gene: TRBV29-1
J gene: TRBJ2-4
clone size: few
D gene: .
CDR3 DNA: TGCAGCGTTGGGGTGGGGTCTGAGGACATTCAGTACTTC
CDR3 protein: CSVGVGSEDIQYF

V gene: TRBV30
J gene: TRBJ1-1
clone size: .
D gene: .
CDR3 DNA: TGTGCCTTTTCCACAGGGCTTAACACTGAAGCTTTCTTT
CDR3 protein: CAFSTGLNTEAFF